This T cell receptor beta chain was identified during a study of blood T cell repertoires in COVID-19. Study background: Both acute and convalescent COVID-19 samples were obtained from the United States, Italy and Spain.

In the original workflow: Reference gene primer amplification yielded estimated nucleated cell counts. Data came from immunoSEQ multiplex PCR; TCRdb stores just in-frame clones and leaves some out. V, J and clone size derive from that table, while D and trimming were established from the DNA sequence. The sample lists 56,000 or so clones, more than 70% occurring once. The length of the CDR3 is 17 residues. The V and J ends lost 1 base and 1 base, in that order; junction bases with no gene match: 8. CDR1 and CDR2 from the germline V gene are SGHRS and YFSETQ. Material for sequencing was peripheral blood. The rearrangement joins TRBV5-1 to TRBJ1-3, with 7 bases fitting TRBD1. The clonotype comes from a human donor in a cohort sampled during active COVID-19. The CDR3 DNA reads TGCGCCAGCAGCTTGTCCACAGGGGTAGGGTCTGGAAACACCATATATTTT. It is translated as CASSLSTGVGSGNTIYF.